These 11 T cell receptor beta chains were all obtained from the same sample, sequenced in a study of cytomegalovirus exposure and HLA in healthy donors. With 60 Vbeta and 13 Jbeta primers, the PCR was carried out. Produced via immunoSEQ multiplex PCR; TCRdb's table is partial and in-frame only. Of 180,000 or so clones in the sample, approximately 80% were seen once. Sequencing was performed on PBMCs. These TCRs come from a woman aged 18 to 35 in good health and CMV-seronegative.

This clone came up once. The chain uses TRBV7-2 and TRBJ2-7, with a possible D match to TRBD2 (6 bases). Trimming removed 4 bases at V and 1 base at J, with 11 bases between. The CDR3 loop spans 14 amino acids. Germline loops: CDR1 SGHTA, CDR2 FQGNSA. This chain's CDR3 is CASSSGSVSYEQYF. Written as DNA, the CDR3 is TGTGCCAGCAGCTCCGGGAGTGTGTCCTACGAGCAGTACTTC.

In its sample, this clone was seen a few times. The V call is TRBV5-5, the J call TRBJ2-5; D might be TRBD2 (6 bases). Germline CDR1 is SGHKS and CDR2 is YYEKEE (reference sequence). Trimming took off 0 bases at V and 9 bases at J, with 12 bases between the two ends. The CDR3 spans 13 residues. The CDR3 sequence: CASSLGGMRSQYF. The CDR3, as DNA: TGTGCCAGCAGCTTGGGCGGGATGAGGTCCCAGTACTTC.

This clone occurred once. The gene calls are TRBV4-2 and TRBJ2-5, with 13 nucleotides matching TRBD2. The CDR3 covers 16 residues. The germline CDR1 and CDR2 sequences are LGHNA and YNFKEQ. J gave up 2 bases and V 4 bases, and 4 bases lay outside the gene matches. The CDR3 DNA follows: TGTGCCAGCAGCCCCCCGGGACTAGCGGGGCAAGAGACCCAGTACTTC. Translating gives CASSPPGLAGQETQYF.

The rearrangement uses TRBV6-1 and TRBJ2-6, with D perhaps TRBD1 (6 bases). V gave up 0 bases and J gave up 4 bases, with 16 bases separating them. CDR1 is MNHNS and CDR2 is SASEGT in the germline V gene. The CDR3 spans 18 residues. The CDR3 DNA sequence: TGTGCCAGCAGTGAAGCGGAGCAGGGGACCTCCGGGGCCAACGTCCTGACTTTC. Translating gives CASSEAEQGTSGANVLTF.

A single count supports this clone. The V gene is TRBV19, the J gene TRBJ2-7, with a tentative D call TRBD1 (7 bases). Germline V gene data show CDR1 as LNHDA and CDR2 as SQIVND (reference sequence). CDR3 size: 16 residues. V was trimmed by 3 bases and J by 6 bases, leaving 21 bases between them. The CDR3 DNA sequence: TGTGCCAGTAGTATTAGATCGGCGGGACAGATAGCCGAGCAGTACTTC. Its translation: CASSIRSAGQIAEQYF.

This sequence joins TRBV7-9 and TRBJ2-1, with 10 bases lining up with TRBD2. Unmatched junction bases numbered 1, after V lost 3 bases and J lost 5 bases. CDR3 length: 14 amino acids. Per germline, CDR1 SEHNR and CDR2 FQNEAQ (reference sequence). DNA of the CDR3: TGTGCCAGCAGCTTTACTAGCGGGGACAATGAGCAGTTCTTC. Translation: CASSFTSGDNEQFF. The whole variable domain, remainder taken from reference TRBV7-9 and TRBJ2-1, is DTGVSQNPRHKITKRGQNVTFRCDPISEHNRLYWYRQTLGQGPEFLTYFQNEAQLEKSRLLSDRFSAERPKGSFSTLEIQRTEQGDSAMYLCASSFTSGDNEQFFGPGTRLTVL.

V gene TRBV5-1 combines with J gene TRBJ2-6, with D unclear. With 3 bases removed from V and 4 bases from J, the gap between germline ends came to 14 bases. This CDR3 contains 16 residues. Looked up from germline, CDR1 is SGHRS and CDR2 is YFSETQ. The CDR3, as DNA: TGCGCCAGCAGCTCCGACATCATTTTGGGGGCCAACGTCCTGACTTTC. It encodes CASSSDIILGANVLTF.

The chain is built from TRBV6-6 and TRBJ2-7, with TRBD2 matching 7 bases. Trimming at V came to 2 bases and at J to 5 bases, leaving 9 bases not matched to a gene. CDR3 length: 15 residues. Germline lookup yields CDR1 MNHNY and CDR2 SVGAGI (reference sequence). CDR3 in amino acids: CASSYVAGVQNEQYF. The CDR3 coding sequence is TGTGCCAGCAGTTACGTGGCGGGAGTACAGAACGAGCAGTACTTC.

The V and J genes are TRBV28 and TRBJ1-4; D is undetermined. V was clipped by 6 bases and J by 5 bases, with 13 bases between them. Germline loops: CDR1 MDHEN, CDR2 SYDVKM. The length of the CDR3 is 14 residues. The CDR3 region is CASRGDGLNEKLFF. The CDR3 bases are TGTGCCAGCAGGGGTGACGGACTAAATGAAAAACTGTTTTTT.

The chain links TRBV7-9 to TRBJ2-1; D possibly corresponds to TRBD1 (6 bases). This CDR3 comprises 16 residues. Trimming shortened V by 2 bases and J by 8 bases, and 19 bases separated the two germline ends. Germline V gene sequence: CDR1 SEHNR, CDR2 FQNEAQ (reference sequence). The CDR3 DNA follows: TGTGCCAGCAGCTTAATCCGGGACAACCCGCACGATGAGCAGTTCTTC. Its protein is CASSLIRDNPHDEQFF.

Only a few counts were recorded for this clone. CDR3 sequence reads: CASTPGQGGTEAFF. The CDR3 nucleotides read TGTGCCAGCACCCCCGGACAGGGGGGTACTGAAGCTTTCTTT. This rearrangement joins TRBV28 to TRBJ1-1; 10 positions agree with TRBD1. Trimming cost V 7 bases and J 5 bases; bases outside gene matches: 7. Germline CDR1 is MDHEN and CDR2 is SYDVKM. This CDR3 contains 14 residues.